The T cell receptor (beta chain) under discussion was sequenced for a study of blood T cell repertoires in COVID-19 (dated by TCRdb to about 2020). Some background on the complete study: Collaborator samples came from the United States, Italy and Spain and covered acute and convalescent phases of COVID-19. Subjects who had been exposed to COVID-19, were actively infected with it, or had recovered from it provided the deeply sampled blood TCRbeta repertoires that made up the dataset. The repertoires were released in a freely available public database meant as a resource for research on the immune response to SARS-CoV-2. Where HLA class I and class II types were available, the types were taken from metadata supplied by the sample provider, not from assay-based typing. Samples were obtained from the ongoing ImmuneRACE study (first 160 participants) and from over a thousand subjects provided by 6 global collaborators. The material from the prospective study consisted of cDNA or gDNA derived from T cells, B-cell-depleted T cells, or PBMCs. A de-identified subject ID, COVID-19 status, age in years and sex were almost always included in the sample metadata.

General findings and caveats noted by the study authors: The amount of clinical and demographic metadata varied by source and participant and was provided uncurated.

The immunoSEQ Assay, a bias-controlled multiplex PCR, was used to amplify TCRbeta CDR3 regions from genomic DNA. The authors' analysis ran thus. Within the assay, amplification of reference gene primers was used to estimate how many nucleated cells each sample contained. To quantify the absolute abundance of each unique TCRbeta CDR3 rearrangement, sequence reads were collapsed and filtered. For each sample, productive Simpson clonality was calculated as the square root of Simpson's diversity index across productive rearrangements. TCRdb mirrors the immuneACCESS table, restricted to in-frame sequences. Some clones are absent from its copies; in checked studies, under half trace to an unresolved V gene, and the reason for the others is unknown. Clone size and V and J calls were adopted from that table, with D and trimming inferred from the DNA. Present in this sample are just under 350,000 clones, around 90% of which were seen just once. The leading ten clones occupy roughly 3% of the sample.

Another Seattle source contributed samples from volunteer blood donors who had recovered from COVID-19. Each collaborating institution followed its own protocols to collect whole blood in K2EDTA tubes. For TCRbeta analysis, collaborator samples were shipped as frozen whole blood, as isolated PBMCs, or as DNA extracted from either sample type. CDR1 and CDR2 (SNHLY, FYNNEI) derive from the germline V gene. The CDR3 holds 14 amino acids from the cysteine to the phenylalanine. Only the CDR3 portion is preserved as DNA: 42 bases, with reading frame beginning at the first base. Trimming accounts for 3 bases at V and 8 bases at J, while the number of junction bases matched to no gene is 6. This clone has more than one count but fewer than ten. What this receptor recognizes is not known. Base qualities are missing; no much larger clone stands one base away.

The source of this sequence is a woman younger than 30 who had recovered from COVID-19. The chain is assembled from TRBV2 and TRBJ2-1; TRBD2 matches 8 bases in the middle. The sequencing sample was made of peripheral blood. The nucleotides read TGTGCCAGCAGTGATGAAGCGGGAGTTTATGAGCAGTTCTTC. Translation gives CASSDEAGVYEQFF. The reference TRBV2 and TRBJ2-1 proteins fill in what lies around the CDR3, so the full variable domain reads EPEVTQTPSHQVTQMGQEVILRCVPISNHLYFYWYRQILGQKVEFLVSFYNNEISEKSEIFDDQFSVERPDGSNFTLKIRSTKLEDSAMYFCASSDEAGVYEQFFGPGTRLTVL.